One and the same sample provided the 27 T cell receptor beta chains below, sequenced in a study of T cell responses to AZD1222 COVID-19 vaccine. Clones were read by immunoSEQ multiplex PCR, and TCRdb kept only the in-frame ones, dropping some. The table lists around 140,000 clones, about 90% of them singletons, with around 8% in the top ten. The material was peripheral blood, obtained 28 days after the second dose of the MenACWY control vaccine. The receptors derive from an adult who received the MenACWY meningococcal vaccine as a control.

The chain links TRBV11-2 to TRBJ1-4; the D is unclear. CDR3 length: 13 residues. Per the germline V gene, CDR1 is SGHAT and CDR2 is FQNNGV. With 3 bases removed from V and 8 bases from J, the gap between germline ends came to 10 bases. The CDR3 loop reads CASSFGSAEKLFF. In DNA, the CDR3 is TGTGCCAGCAGCTTTGGGTCGGCAGAAAAACTGTTTTTT.

The chain links TRBV5-1 to TRBJ2-5; 8 bases match TRBD2. V lost 3 bases to trimming and J lost 4 bases; unmatched junction nucleotides: 5. Germline lookup yields CDR1 SGHRS and CDR2 YFSETQ. The CDR3 contains 14 residues. The CDR3 here is CASSSRGGLETQYF. The CDR3 coding sequence is TGCGCCAGCAGCTCCCGGGGGGGCCTAGAGACCCAGTACTTC.

The chain combines TRBV9 with TRBJ2-2; no reliable D call. There are 13 residues in the CDR3. CDR1 and CDR2 (germline): SGDLS, YYNGEE. Trimming took 3 bases from V and 1 from J, leaving 4 bases between them. CDR3 loop: CASSGLNTGELFF. Written as DNA, the CDR3 is TGTGCCAGCAGCGGTTTGAACACCGGGGAGCTGTTTTTT.

This chain joins TRBV10-3 and TRBJ2-2, with a possible D match to TRBD1 (6 bases). Germline V CDR1 and CDR2: ENHRY, SYGVKD. The CDR3 is made up of 13 amino acids. Trimming took off 3 bases at V and 4 bases at J, with 6 bases between the two ends. CDR3: CAISEGGTGELFF. The DNA of the CDR3 is TGTGCCATCAGTGAAGGGGGCACCGGGGAGCTGTTTTTT.

V and J are TRBV4-1 and TRBJ2-7; TRBD1 aligns across 8 bases. Unmatched junction bases numbered 2, after V lost 1 base and J lost 3 bases. This CDR3 has 14 amino acids. Germline V gene data show CDR1 as MGHRA and CDR2 as YSYEKL. The CDR3 spells CASSQGTGLYEQYF. CDR3 in DNA: TGCGCCAGCAGCCAAGGGACAGGGCTCTACGAGCAGTACTTC.

This clone was detected only once. This chain links TRBV27 with TRBJ2-1; TRBD2 matches at 9 bases. Per germline, CDR1 MNHEY and CDR2 SMNVEV (reference sequence). With V trimmed by 5 bases and J by 5 bases, 4 bases remained unmatched. CDR3 length equals 14 residues. The CDR3 loop is CASSRLADNNEQFF. The CDR3, as DNA: TGTGCCAGCAGTCGACTAGCGGATAACAATGAGCAGTTCTTC.

The chain recombines TRBV2 with TRBJ2-7; D ambiguous. CDR3 length equals 12 residues. Per germline, CDR1 SNHLY and CDR2 FYNNEI. V was trimmed by 6 bases and J by 0 bases, leaving 6 bases between them. CDR3 sequence: CASRESSYEQYF. The CDR3 DNA follows: TGTGCCAGCAGAGAATCCTCCTACGAGCAGTACTTC.

This chain joins TRBV6-2 or TRBV6-3 and TRBJ1-1; D gene uncertain. Trimming removed 6 bases from V and 8 bases from J, with 10 bases in between. This CDR3 comprises 11 residues. The V gene's germline CDR1 is MNHEY and CDR2 SVGEGT. CDR3 sequence (DNA): TGTGCCAGCAGCCCGAGCGGGGAAGCTTTCTTT. This encodes CASSPSGEAFF.

The V gene is TRBV11-2, the J gene TRBJ2-7; 10 bases map to TRBD2. V gave up 5 bases and J gave up 6 bases; unmatched junction bases: 10. CDR1 and CDR2 from the germline V gene are SGHAT and FQNNGV. CDR3 length equals 15 residues. The CDR3: CASSATLAGGLEQYF. CDR3 bases: TGTGCCAGCAGCGCCACCTTAGCGGGAGGACTCGAGCAGTACTTC.

The rearrangement joins TRBV19 to TRBJ1-4, with 7 bases matching TRBD1. The CDR3 contains 14 residues. The ends lost 4 bases at V and 2 bases at J; junction bases unmatched: 1. The germline gives CDR1 LNHDA, CDR2 SQIVND (reference sequence). In DNA form, the CDR3 reads TGTGCCAGTAGTAGACAGGGCACTAATGAAAAACTGTTTTTT. Encoded protein: CASSRQGTNEKLFF.

This clone has just one count. V usage is TRBV6-5 and J usage is TRBJ1-2, with 10 bases lining up with TRBD1. With V trimmed by 2 bases and J by 2 bases, 2 bases remained unmatched. This CDR3 contains 15 residues. The V gene's germline CDR1 is MNHEY and CDR2 SVGAGI. The DNA of the CDR3 is TGTGCCAGCAGTTACCCGGGACAGGGGAACTATGGCTACACCTTC. As protein: CASSYPGQGNYGYTF.

The gene calls are TRBV5-1 and TRBJ2-4; no clear D. Germline-derived CDR1 and CDR2 are SGHRS and YFSETQ. The CDR3 is 15 residues long. The V end lost 0 bases, the J end lost 1 base, and 8 bases lay between the germline ends. CDR3 protein: CASSLDVGAKNIQYF. CDR3 coding DNA: TGCGCCAGCAGCTTGGATGTGGGGGCCAAAAACATTCAGTACTTC.

This chain uses TRBV7-9 with TRBJ2-5; D possibly corresponds to TRBD1 (6 bases). Germline CDR1 reads SEHNR; CDR2 reads FQNEAQ (reference sequence). Trimming took 3 bases from V and 5 from J, leaving 10 bases between them. There are 13 residues in the CDR3. CDR3 nucleotides: TGTGCCAGCAGCTTTCAGGGGCAGGAGACCCAGTACTTC. It codes for CASSFQGQETQYF. The full variable domain, with the rest looked up from reference TRBV7-9 and TRBJ2-5, is DTGVSQNPRHKITKRGQNVTFRCDPISEHNRLYWYRQTLGQGPEFLTYFQNEAQLEKSRLLSDRFSAERPKGSFSTLEIQRTEQGDSAMYLCASSFQGQETQYFGPGTRLLVL.

DNA for the CDR3: TGCAGTGCCCCGACCCCCGGTGAAGCTTTCTTT. Translating it yields CSAPTPGEAFF. The rearrangement uses TRBV20-1 and TRBJ1-1, with D unresolved. The germline CDR1 and CDR2 sequences are DFQATT and SNEGSKA (reference sequence). The V and J ends lost 6 bases and 7 bases respectively, with 12 bases between them. The CDR3 totals 11 residues.

This chain uses TRBV5-4 with TRBJ1-2, with D uncertain. The CDR3 consists of 13 residues. V lost 0 bases and J 4 bases, leaving 7 bases between the germline ends. Germline V CDR1 and CDR2: SGHNT, YYREEE (reference sequence). Written as DNA, the CDR3 is TGTGCCAGCAGCTTGGAGGTGCTCTATGGCTACACCTTC. The encoded protein is CASSLEVLYGYTF.

The chain couples TRBV28 to TRBJ2-3, with a weak D call TRBD2 (6 bases). The germline gives CDR1 MDHEN, CDR2 SYDVKM. The CDR3 has 15 amino acids. Trimming removed 2 bases at V and 3 bases at J, with 12 bases between. CDR3 sequence reads: CASSLGGSGTDTQYF. The DNA for the CDR3 is TGTGCCAGCAGTTTAGGGGGTAGCGGTACAGATACGCAGTATTTT.

V gene TRBV11-2 combines with J gene TRBJ1-6; D gene unclear. Germline values: CDR1 SGHAT, CDR2 FQNNGV. The CDR3 consists of 14 residues. The V gene lost 7 bases and the J gene lost 9 bases, with 16 bases spanning the gap. The CDR3 DNA reads TGTGCCAGCACCCAGGCCCTTGTAATTTCACCCCTCCACTTT. The encoded protein is CASTQALVISPLHF.

V is TRBV23-1 and J is TRBJ2-3, with D possibly TRBD1 on 6 matching bases. TRBV23-1 is filed as an ORF, its function uncertain. There are 16 residues in the CDR3. Trimming cost V 8 bases and J 0 bases, with 18 bases left between them. The CDR3: CASALADRPSTDTQYF. The CDR3 DNA reads as TGCGCCAGCGCTCTGGCTGACAGGCCTAGCACAGATACGCAGTATTTT.

The CDR3 protein is CASSVDRRPHNSPLHF. As DNA, the CDR3 is TGTGCCAGCAGCGTCGACAGACGACCACATAATTCACCCCTCCACTTT. The J gene is TRBJ1-6, the V gene TRBV28; D may be TRBD1 (5 bases). Germline CDR1 is MDHEN and CDR2 is SYDVKM. The CDR3 spans 16 residues. V was trimmed by 6 bases and J by 5 bases, leaving 17 bases between them.

The V call is TRBV5-6, the J call TRBJ2-4, with 10 bases identical to TRBD2. The CDR3 has 15 residues. The trim removed 1 base at V and 6 bases at J, leaving 4 bases unmatched. Looked up from germline, CDR1 is SGHDT and CDR2 is YYEEEE. CDR3 sequence: CASSLTSGDVNIQYF. Here the CDR3 DNA reads TGTGCCAGCAGCTTGACTAGCGGGGACGTAAACATTCAGTACTTC.

The chain combines TRBV10-1 with TRBJ2-3; 8 nucleotides line up with TRBD1. The CDR3 covers 15 residues. V shed 5 bases, J shed 2 bases, and the junction held 6 bases outside the gene matches. Germline CDR1 is WNHNN and CDR2 is SYGVQD (reference sequence). CDR3: CASSWGTGATDTQYF. As DNA, the CDR3 is TGCGCCAGCAGTTGGGGGACAGGTGCCACAGATACGCAGTATTTT.

The J gene is TRBJ1-5, the V gene TRBV20-1; D might be TRBD1 (6 bases). V lost 3 bases and J 7 bases, leaving 22 bases between the germline ends. This CDR3 spans 16 amino acids. CDR1 DFQATT and CDR2 SNEGSKA come from the germline V gene (reference sequence). The CDR3, as DNA: TGCAGTGCTAGTCGTAATCAGTTGGGGGCTAACCAGCCCCAGCATTTT. This encodes CSASRNQLGANQPQHF.

The chain uses TRBV7-2 and TRBJ2-2; D unclear. Germline CDR1 is SGHTA and CDR2 is FQGNSA. V lost 0 bases to trimming and J lost 0 bases, with 8 bases between them. CDR3 length equals 16 residues. DNA of the CDR3: TGTGCCAGCAGCTTAGCCCAGCCTACGAACACCGGGGAGCTGTTTTTT. Protein sequence: CASSLAQPTNTGELFF.

This chain joins TRBV12-3 or TRBV12-4 and TRBJ1-5; 7 bases are shared with TRBD1. V was pared by 2 bases and J by 5 bases, with 0 bases of the junction left unmatched. This CDR3 spans 13 amino acids. This CDR3 is CASSLTGDQPQHF. CDR3 bases: TGTGCCAGCAGTTTAACAGGGGATCAGCCCCAGCATTTT.

The chain is built from TRBV5-1 and TRBJ2-7, with 11 bases identical to TRBD2. J lost 6 bases, V lost 2 bases, and 19 bases had no gene match. The CDR3 totals 19 residues. Germline lookup yields CDR1 SGHRS and CDR2 YFSETQ. Here the CDR3 DNA reads TGCGCCAGCAGCTTTCCAATTGGGACTAGCGGAGCCGCGCAGAGCGAGCAGTACTTC. Translating gives CASSFPIGTSGAAQSEQYF. The complete variable domain, with remaining parts taken from reference TRBV5-1 and TRBJ2-7, reads KAGVTQTPRYLIKTRGQQVTLSCSPISGHRSVSWYQQTPGQGLQFLFEYFSETQRNKGNFPGRFSGRQFSNSRSEMNVSTLELGDSALYLCASSFPIGTSGAAQSEQYFGPGTRLTVT.

The gene calls are TRBV7-8 and TRBJ1-6; D is unresolved. This CDR3 region has 17 residues. Looked up from germline, CDR1 is SGHVS and CDR2 is FQNEAQ. Trimming stripped 5 bases from V and 8 bases from J, with 22 bases between. This chain's CDR3 is CASSPKGKALGDSPLHF. The CDR3 DNA reads as TGTGCCAGCAGCCCAAAGGGAAAGGCGTTGGGAGATTCACCCCTCCACTTT.

The chain uses TRBV28 and TRBJ2-3, with D perhaps matching TRBD1 (6 bases). The CDR3 contains 15 residues. V lost 7 bases to trimming and J lost 0 bases, with 14 bases between them. CDR1 is MDHEN and CDR2 is SYDVKM in the germline V gene. The CDR3 loop reads CASNQKGESTDTQYF. CDR3 sequence (DNA): TGTGCCAGCAACCAAAAGGGGGAAAGCACAGATACGCAGTATTTT.